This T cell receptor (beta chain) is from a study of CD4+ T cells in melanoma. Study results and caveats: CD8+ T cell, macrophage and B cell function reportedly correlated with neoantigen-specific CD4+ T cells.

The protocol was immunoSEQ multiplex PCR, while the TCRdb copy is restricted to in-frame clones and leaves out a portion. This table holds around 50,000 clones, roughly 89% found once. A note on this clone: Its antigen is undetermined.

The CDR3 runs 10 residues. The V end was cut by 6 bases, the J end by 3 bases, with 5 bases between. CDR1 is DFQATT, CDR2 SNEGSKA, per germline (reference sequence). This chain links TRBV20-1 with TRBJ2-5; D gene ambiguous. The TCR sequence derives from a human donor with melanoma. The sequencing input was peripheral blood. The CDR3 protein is CSADEETQYF. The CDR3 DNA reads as TGCAGTGCCGACGAAGAGACCCAGTACTTC.